The clone carrying this T cell receptor (beta chain) was seen once. Its antigen remains unknown. Sequenced by immunoSEQ multiplex PCR; TCRdb stores in-frame clones only, minus some. This table has about 150,000 clones, 90% to 95% appearing once. This sample is part of a study of T cell responses to AZD1222 COVID-19 vaccine. Notes on the study in general: Repertoires in all cases were sampled only once the peak T cell response had passed. The CD4 TCRs associated with vaccination extended across spike and predominated at 160-218 and 743-854. Reportedly, nearly half the spike-specific TCRs target unmutated variant regions.

Timing groups of about 4 and about 12 weeks for second doses were pooled. The CDR3 sequence is 15 residues long. Germline V gene sequence: CDR1 MNHEY, CDR2 SVGAGI. The V and J ends lost 6 bases and 4 bases, in that order; junction bases with no gene match: 10. The receptor was isolated from an adult who received the AZD1222 COVID-19 vaccine. The source material was peripheral blood, sampled 28 days after the second AZD1222 dose. The J gene is TRBJ2-3, the V gene TRBV6-5, with 7 bases aligning to TRBD2. For the CDR3, the DNA is TGTGCCAGCAGCCCCACCGAGCGGGACTCAGATACGCAGTATTTT. It yields the protein CASSPTERDSDTQYF.